A single sample is the source of the 10 T cell receptor beta chains below, sequenced in a study of blood T cell repertoires in COVID-19. Some clones are missing from TCRdb's copy, which holds only in-frame ones; the method was immunoSEQ multiplex PCR. Here the sample spans roughly 200,000 clones, around 80% being singletons. Sequenced: peripheral blood. The receptors derive from an elderly woman with active or convalescent COVID-19.

The chain couples TRBV7-2 to TRBJ2-1; D not certain. The ends were cut back, 1 base at V and 6 bases at J, with 10 bases in the middle. The CDR3 runs to 14 residues. Per germline, CDR1 SGHTA and CDR2 FQGNSA. The CDR3 sequence: CASSLDGGVNEQFF. CDR3 DNA sequence: TGTGCCAGCAGCTTAGACGGTGGAGTCAATGAGCAGTTCTTC.

This clone was seen a single time. The gene calls are TRBV10-3 and TRBJ2-3, with D maybe TRBD1 (5 bases). The CDR3 consists of 15 residues. CDR1 ENHRY and CDR2 SYGVKD come from the germline V gene. V lost 2 bases and J 0 bases, leaving 9 bases between the germline ends. CDR3 nucleotide sequence: TGTGCCATCAGTGAGGGACACCCTAGCACAGATACGCAGTATTTT. Residues: CAISEGHPSTDTQYF.

V usage is TRBV27 and J usage is TRBJ2-3, with D possibly matching TRBD1 (5 bases). The germline V gene has CDR1 MNHEY and CDR2 SMNVEV (reference sequence). Trimming took off 6 bases at V and 4 bases at J, with 14 bases between the two ends. CDR3 length: 14 residues. CDR3: CASSSRVGADTQYF. CDR3 coding DNA: TGTGCCAGCAGCAGTAGAGTAGGGGCAGATACGCAGTATTTT.

The chain uses TRBV27 and TRBJ2-5; 9 nucleotides agree with TRBD1. V was clipped by 5 bases and J by 5 bases; unmatched bases: 12. The V gene's germline CDR1 is MNHEY and CDR2 SMNVEV (reference sequence). The CDR3 spans 16 residues. The CDR3 DNA reads as TGTGCCAGCAGTCAGAGGACAGGGGCCCCCCGGGAGACCCAGTACTTC. Translating it yields CASSQRTGAPRETQYF.

V usage is TRBV28 and J usage is TRBJ2-3, with 12 nucleotides matching TRBD1. Trimming took 6 bases from V and 5 from J; bases not matched to a gene: 21. CDR1 and CDR2 from the germline V gene are MDHEN and SYDVKM. The CDR3 consists of 20 residues. The CDR3 nucleotides read TGTGCCAGCAGACCCGGGACAGGGGGCCTCCTAATCACTACTGAAGATACGCAGTATTTT. It is translated as CASRPGTGGLLITTEDTQYF. Full variable domain (rest looked up from reference TRBV28 and TRBJ2-3): DVKVTQSSRYLVKRTGEKVFLECVQDMDHENMFWYRQDPGLGLRLIYFSYDVKMKEKGDIPEGYSVSREKKERFSLILESASTNQTSMYLCASRPGTGGLLITTEDTQYFGPGTRLTVL.

A note on this clone: This sample includes further DNA sequences coding for the same CDR3. The CDR3 nucleotides read TGCGCCAGCAGCTTGGAACCGGGACAGATCTACGAGCAGTACTTC. This encodes CASSLEPGQIYEQYF. The chain carries TRBV5-1 and TRBJ2-7, with 7 bases lining up with TRBD1. Trimming cost V 0 bases and J 3 bases; bases outside gene matches: 6. The CDR3 is 15 amino acids. From germline, CDR1 is SGHRS and CDR2 YFSETQ.

The V call is TRBV4-2, the J call TRBJ1-1, with D possibly being TRBD1 (5 bases). V lost 2 bases and J lost 0, with 19 bases in between. From germline, CDR1 is LGHNA and CDR2 YNFKEQ. CDR3 length: 18 amino acids. The chain's CDR3 is CASSQTHDRLIMNTEAFF. The CDR3 DNA sequence: TGTGCCAGCAGCCAAACCCACGACAGACTCATCATGAACACTGAAGCTTTCTTT.

The chain joins TRBV7-8 to TRBJ1-3; TRBD1 matches 9 bases. The CDR3 spans 14 residues. Germline V gives CDR1 SGHVS, CDR2 FQNEAQ. V lost 5 bases and J lost 8; bases outside the gene matches: 7. The CDR3 sequence: CASSPPDRGDTIYF. For the CDR3, the DNA is TGTGCCAGCAGCCCGCCCGACAGGGGGGACACCATATATTTT.

This clone is a singleton in its sample. V gene TRBV2 combines with J gene TRBJ2-3, with TRBD1 matching 8 bases. With 3 bases clipped from V and 5 bases from J, the junction kept 4 bases outside the gene matches. The CDR3 extends over 14 amino acids. Germline V gene lookup returns CDR1 SNHLY and CDR2 FYNNEI. DNA of the CDR3: TGTGCCAGCAGTGAGCAGGGGGCGCGAGATACGCAGTATTTT. Translating gives CASSEQGARDTQYF.

The chain combines TRBV7-2 with TRBJ1-1, with TRBD1 matching over 7 bases. The CDR3 extends over 14 amino acids. Germline values: CDR1 SGHTA, CDR2 FQGNSA. With V trimmed by 5 bases and J by 4 bases, 7 bases remained unmatched. The CDR3 region has the DNA TGTGCCAGCAGCGGGCAGGGGGGAGGCACTGAAGCTTTCTTT. This translates into CASSGQGGGTEAFF.